This TCR beta chain appears in the sequencing data of a study of blood T cell repertoires in COVID-19 (dated by TCRdb to 2018 to 2020). Describing the broader study: Samples covering the acute and convalescent phases of COVID-19 were provided by collaborators in the United States, Italy and Spain. Subjects who had been exposed to COVID-19, were actively infected with it, or had recovered from it provided the deeply sampled blood TCRbeta repertoires that made up the dataset. A freely available public database, intended as a resource for researchers studying the immune response to SARS-CoV-2, is where the repertoires were released. The samples were drawn from two sources: the first 160 participants of the ongoing ImmuneRACE study, and 950 to 1,500 subjects contributed by 6 global collaborators. Where HLA class I and class II types were available, the types were taken from metadata supplied by the sample provider, not from assay-based typing. The material from the prospective study consisted of cDNA or gDNA derived from T cells, B-cell-depleted T cells, or PBMCs. Nearly every sample came with metadata listing a de-identified subject ID, COVID-19 status, age in years and sex.

Collaborating institutions collected whole blood in K2EDTA tubes following their own protocols. Collaborator samples were shipped for TCRbeta analysis as frozen whole blood, isolated PBMCs, or DNA extracted from either sample type. About this clone: Its antigen specificity is not known. Base qualities are not provided; no much larger clone lies one nucleotide away.

TCRbeta CDR3 regions were amplified from genomic DNA by means of the immunoSEQ Assay, a bias-controlled multiplex PCR. The original methods were these. Nucleated cell counts per sample were estimated from amplification of reference gene primers within the assay. Sequence reads were collapsed and filtered to measure the absolute abundance of every unique TCRbeta CDR3 rearrangement. For each sample, productive Simpson clonality was calculated by taking the square root of Simpson's diversity index across productive rearrangements. The source is immuneACCESS, and TCRdb retained only in-frame sequences with V and J called. Part of the clones is not carried over; for the studies checked, unresolved V genes explain less than half of this, and the remainder is unexplained. V, J and clone size reflect that table, while D and trimming were determined from the DNA. This sample gives about 290,000 clones in total; roughly 89% of them show up just once. The leading ten clones occupy roughly 5.1% of the sample.

Findings and caveats that apply to the study as a whole: The quantity of clinical and demographic metadata differed by source and by participant and was supplied without curation.

CDR1 and CDR2 (LNHDA, SQIVND) derive from the germline V gene (reference sequence). V loses 1 base at its end and J loses 2 bases; junction bases beyond the gene matches: 8. The CDR3 runs 16 amino acids, cysteine and phenylalanine included. Left in the record is the CDR3 DNA by itself, 48 bases read in frame from the first base. Sequencing was performed on peripheral blood. The chain is assembled from TRBV19 and TRBJ2-7; a stretch of 7 junction bases matches TRBD1. The clonotype comes from a man between 40 and 49 years old with acute or convalescent COVID-19. The CDR3 region has the sequence CASSIGPGTVPYEQYF. At the DNA level, the sequence is TGTGCCAGTAGTATAGGGCCCGGGACAGTCCCCTACGAGCAGTACTTC. Reference TRBV19 and TRBJ2-7 genes cover what lies past the CDR3, so the full variable domain is DGGITQSPKYLFRKEGQNVTLSCEQNLNHDAMYWYRQDPGQGLRLIYYSQIVNDFQKGDIAEGYSVSREKKESFPLTVTSAQKNPTAFYLCASSIGPGTVPYEQYFGPGTRLTVT.